This is a list of T cell receptor beta chains from one sample in a study of T cells after yellow fever vaccination. MiXCR was run by TCRdb on the 5' RACE reads, yielding one entry per CDR3 protein. The top ten hold about 24% of the sample, which has roughly 340,000 distinct CDR3 sequences, approximately 3.9% seen once. This specimen was PBMCs, taken 5 days after the yellow fever booster vaccination. The receptor source for this set is a man aged 18 to 35 who received the YFV17D yellow fever vaccine. CDR3s leave out the opening cysteine and the closing phenylalanine or tryptophan. A D gene is named only where the DNA matches it firmly. Only some rows state a clone size, as once, few, many or a class for expanded clones.

>TRBD1|TRBV29-1|TRBJ2-5|few
SVEVTGEETQY
>-|TRBV12-3/TRBV12-4|TRBJ2-2|-
ASSFRGGAFTGELF
>TRBD2|TRBV4-1|TRBJ2-3|many
ASSPPTSGVSDTQY
>TRBD2|TRBV29-1|TRBJ2-3|-
SVSKRLAGFSSTDTQY
>-|TRBV10-1|TRBJ2-3|-
ASSELGATDTQY
>-|TRBV15|TRBJ2-1|-
ATSRGSGTLPRFEQF
>-|TRBV4-1|TRBJ1-4|-
ASSQDKSTDEKLF
>-|TRBV7-3|TRBJ2-3|many
ASSLRPDTQY
>-|TRBV9|TRBJ2-2|many
ASSVGGAGELF
>-|TRBV5-1|TRBJ1-2|-
ASRTDLGYT
>-|TRBV12-3/TRBV12-4|TRBJ2-7|-
ASSLDGNYEQY
>-|TRBV5-1|TRBJ1-1|few
ASSLPPKTEAF
>TRBD1|TRBV5-5|TRBJ2-7|-
ASSLAIGQGTYEQY
>-|TRBV4-2|TRBJ1-5|-
ASSQELGVNQPQH
>TRBD2|TRBV11-2|TRBJ2-1|-
ASSYFSGIEEQF
>TRBD2|TRBV7-8|TRBJ2-2|many
ASNVVGGAGELF
>-|TRBV6-7|TRBJ2-4|-
ASNKKIPPPKNIQY
>-|TRBV5-4|TRBJ1-1|few
ASSLAVRGHTEAF
>TRBD1|TRBV6-2/TRBV6-3|TRBJ1-2|many
ASSYRQGNYGYT
>-|TRBV5-1|TRBJ2-5|many
ASSLEGSQETQY
>TRBD1|TRBV12-3/TRBV12-4|TRBJ1-2|-
ASSSQGRGILYGYT
>-|TRBV7-9|TRBJ1-3|few
ASSTRARDTIY
>-|TRBV24-1|TRBJ2-3|many
ATSDGGGSGGWGTDTQY
>-|TRBV5-1|TRBJ1-5|many
ASSLGFDQPQH
>-|TRBV5-1|TRBJ2-3|few
ASSLWTADTQY
>-|TRBV5-1|TRBJ1-2|-
ASSLPNVGYGYT
>-|TRBV5-1|TRBJ1-5|few
ASSPGANSNQPQH
>TRBD2|TRBV5-4|TRBJ2-3|many
ASTDGGRLAGVDTQY
>-|TRBV5-1|TRBJ1-2|-
ASSRSGELLGGYT
>-|TRBV20-1|TRBJ2-7|few
SARTGILYEQY
>TRBD2|TRBV19|TRBJ2-1|few
ASSTRLAGGQDNEQF
>-|TRBV18|TRBJ1-1|-
ASSPPVRANTEAF
>-|TRBV7-9|TRBJ1-1|-
ASSLQGGTEAL
>-|TRBV6-1|TRBJ1-5|few
ASRLWARPQH
>TRBD2|TRBV7-6|TRBJ2-1|few
ASSMTSGGTNEQF
>-|TRBV10-3|TRBJ1-2|-
ATMPRLNYGYT
>-|TRBV20-1|TRBJ1-4|few
SARDGGGSEKLF